Shown below are 15 T cell receptor beta chains from a single sample sequenced in a study of blood T cell repertoires in COVID-19. Produced via immunoSEQ multiplex PCR; TCRdb's table is partial and in-frame only. The sample records about 120,000 clones, around 68% being singletons. Material: peripheral blood. The receptors come from a woman aged 60-70 years with acute or convalescent COVID-19.

This sequence joins TRBV3-1 (or the pseudogene TRBV3-2) and TRBJ2-2; 7 positions agree with TRBD1. This CDR3 is 18 amino acids long. The germline V gene encodes CDR1 LGHDT and CDR2 YNNKEL (reference sequence). V was clipped by 0 bases and J by 7 bases; unmatched bases: 14. The CDR3 loop is CASSQEYGTDRKIGELFF. Written as DNA, the CDR3 is TGTGCCAGCAGCCAAGAGTATGGGACAGATCGTAAAATCGGGGAGCTGTTTTTT.

This clone was counted between two and nine times. The V and J genes are TRBV5-4 and TRBJ2-2; maybe TRBD1 (5 bases). V lost 4 bases to trimming and J lost 2 bases, with 12 bases between them. Germline V gene sequence: CDR1 SGHNT, CDR2 YYREEE (reference sequence). This CDR3 region has 15 residues. DNA for the CDR3: TGTGCCAGCAGCCGACAGACCATTAACACCGGGGAGCTGTTTTTT. This encodes CASSRQTINTGELFF.

This clone was observed a single time. The chain employs TRBV5-6 and TRBJ2-7; tentative D call: TRBD1 (5 bases). This CDR3 comprises 17 residues. Germline CDR1 reads SGHDT; CDR2 reads YYEEEE. V was trimmed by 0 bases and J by 1 base, leaving 17 bases between them. The CDR3 sequence: CASSLAQGANPSYEQYF. The CDR3 DNA is TGTGCCAGCAGCTTGGCCCAGGGTGCGAACCCATCCTACGAGCAGTACTTC.

V gene TRBV18 combines with J gene TRBJ1-2; D not resolved. Germline V gene sequence: CDR1 KGHSH, CDR2 LQKENI. CDR3 size: 13 residues. The germline V and J ends were trimmed by 3 bases and 3 bases, with 8 bases remaining between them. The CDR3 here is CASSPVGDYGYTF. CDR3 sequence (DNA): TGTGCCAGCTCACCCGTCGGGGACTATGGCTACACCTTC.

This clone was recorded only once. The gene calls are TRBV6-6 and TRBJ2-5; 10 bases are shared with TRBD2. V trimming: 2 bases; J trimming: 5 bases; junction bases outside the gene matches: 5. The CDR3 loop spans 15 amino acids. Germline V gene lookup returns CDR1 MNHNY and CDR2 SVGAGI (reference sequence). The CDR3 DNA reads as TGTGCCAGCAGTTACACAGCGGGGGGGAAGGAGACCCAGTACTTC. Its protein product is CASSYTAGGKETQYF.

V gene TRBV6-2 or TRBV6-3 combines with J gene TRBJ1-1; 9 bases map to TRBD1. Germline CDR1 is MNHEY and CDR2 is SVGEGT. Trimming removed 5 bases from V and 4 bases from J; junction bases left unmatched: 5. The CDR3 is made up of 14 amino acids. The CDR3, as DNA: TGTGCCAGCAGTGGGACAGGGTTTAGCACTGAAGCTTTCTTT. Amino acids: CASSGTGFSTEAFF.

The chain recombines TRBV18 with TRBJ1-1; 9 bases are a match to TRBD1. Per the germline V gene, CDR1 is KGHSH and CDR2 is LQKENI. The V segment lost 3 bases and the J segment 10 bases; nucleotides outside the gene matches: 9. The CDR3 length is 14 residues. The DNA of the CDR3 is TGTGCCAGCTCACCGGACAGGGGAAGGGGGATAGCTTTCTTT. Translation gives CASSPDRGRGIAFF.

The chain links TRBV6-4 to TRBJ2-6; weak D call: TRBD1 (5 bases). The germline CDR1 and CDR2 sequences are MRHNA and SNTAGT. The length of the CDR3 is 14 residues. The V end was cut by 4 bases, the J end by 2 bases, with 6 bases between. CDR3 DNA: TGTGCCAGCAGTGTAGGGGCTGGGGCCAACGTCCTGACTTTC. Its protein product is CASSVGAGANVLTF.

V usage is TRBV5-1 and J usage is TRBJ2-3; 13 nucleotides align to TRBD2. CDR1 and CDR2 from the germline V gene are SGHRS and YFSETQ. The ends lost 1 base at V and 4 bases at J; junction bases unmatched: 0. The CDR3 spans 15 residues. CDR3 sequence: CASSLTSGGADTQYF. The CDR3 DNA is TGCGCCAGCAGCTTGACTAGCGGGGGGGCAGATACGCAGTATTTT.

The chain couples TRBV2 to TRBJ2-5, with a tentative D call TRBD2 (5 bases). Germline V lookup: CDR1 SNHLY, CDR2 FYNNEI. V was trimmed by 6 bases and J by 5 bases, leaving 16 bases between them. This CDR3 comprises 14 residues. This CDR3 reads CASRAGSRRETQYF. The CDR3 DNA sequence: TGTGCCAGCAGAGCTGGGAGTAGGAGGGAGACCCAGTACTTC.

This clone turned up a few times. The rearrangement uses TRBV3-1 (or the pseudogene TRBV3-2) and TRBJ2-7; the match to TRBD1 covers 8 bases. The trim removed 4 bases at V and 1 base at J, leaving 6 bases unmatched. The CDR3 contains 15 residues. Germline loops: CDR1 LGHDT, CDR2 YNNKEL (reference sequence). The CDR3 here is CASSRTRTGSYEQYF. Written as DNA, the CDR3 is TGTGCCAGCAGCCGCACCCGGACAGGGTCCTACGAGCAGTACTTC.

The chain has TRBV19 and TRBJ1-2; TRBD1 aligns across 9 bases. V gave up 7 bases and J gave up 3 bases; unmatched junction bases: 12. Germline CDR1 and CDR2: LNHDA and SQIVND (reference sequence). The CDR3 runs 16 residues. The CDR3 DNA follows: TGTGCCAGTAATACACCGGGACAGGGTCTCCACTATGGCTACACCTTC. It is translated as CASNTPGQGLHYGYTF.

This chain links TRBV19 with TRBJ2-7; 11 nucleotides agree with TRBD1. The germline V gene encodes CDR1 LNHDA and CDR2 SQIVND (reference sequence). V dropped 5 bases and J dropped 4; count of bases not matched to a gene: 4. The CDR3 is made up of 14 amino acids. CDR3 DNA: TGTGCCAGTAGTCGGACAGGGGGCCTTTACGAGCAGTACTTC. This encodes CASSRTGGLYEQYF.

Regarding this clone: Other DNA sequences in this sample translate to the same CDR3. The CDR3 DNA sequence: TGCGCCAGCAGCACTGGACACTCAACTAATGAAAAACTGTTTTTT. Protein: CASSTGHSTNEKLFF. The rearrangement joins TRBV5-1 to TRBJ1-4; D is possibly TRBD1 (5 bases). The CDR3 is 15 residues long. The V end was cut by 4 bases, the J end by 0 bases, with 10 bases between. Germline V CDR1 and CDR2: SGHRS, YFSETQ.

This chain uses TRBV5-1 with TRBJ2-2; no clear D. CDR3 size: 15 residues. V lost 0 bases to trimming and J lost 1 base, with 7 bases between them. Germline V gene lookup returns CDR1 SGHRS and CDR2 YFSETQ. The CDR3, as DNA: TGCGCCAGCAGCTTGGACACCCGGAACACCGGGGAGCTGTTTTTT. This codes for CASSLDTRNTGELFF.